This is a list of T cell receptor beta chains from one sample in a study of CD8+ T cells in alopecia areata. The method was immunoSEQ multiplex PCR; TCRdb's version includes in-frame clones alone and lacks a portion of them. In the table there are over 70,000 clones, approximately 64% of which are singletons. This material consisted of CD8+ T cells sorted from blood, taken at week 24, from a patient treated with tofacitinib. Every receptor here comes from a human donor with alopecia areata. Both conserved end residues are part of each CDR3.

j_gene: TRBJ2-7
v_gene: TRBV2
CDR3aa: CASSEAPAGLLSEQYF

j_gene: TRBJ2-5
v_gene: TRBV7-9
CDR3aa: CASSLISQETQYF

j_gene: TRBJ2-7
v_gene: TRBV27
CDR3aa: CASSSPLNRGSYEQYF

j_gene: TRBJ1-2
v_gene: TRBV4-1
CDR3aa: CASSPEGGLDYGYTF

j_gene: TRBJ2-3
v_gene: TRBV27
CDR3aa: CASSLFPGSTDTQYF

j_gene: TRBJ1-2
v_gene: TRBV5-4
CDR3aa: CASSFEGAGHGYTF

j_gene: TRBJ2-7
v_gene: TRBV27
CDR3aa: CASSLARELAYEQYF

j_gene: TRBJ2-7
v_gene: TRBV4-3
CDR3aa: CASSLDRGHEQYF

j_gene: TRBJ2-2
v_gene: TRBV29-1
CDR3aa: CSVSTEFKPNTGELFF

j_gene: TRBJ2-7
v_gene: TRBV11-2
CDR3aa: CASSLGTYEQYF

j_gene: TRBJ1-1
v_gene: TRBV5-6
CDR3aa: CASSLEYFGTDSEAFF

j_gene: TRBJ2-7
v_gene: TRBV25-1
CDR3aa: CASSEQETFDYEQYF

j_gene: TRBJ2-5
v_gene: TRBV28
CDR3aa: CASTGQGRETQYF

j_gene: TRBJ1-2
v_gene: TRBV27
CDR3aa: CASSISGVGNYGYTF

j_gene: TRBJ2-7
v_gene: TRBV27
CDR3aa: CASSLTGGEQYF

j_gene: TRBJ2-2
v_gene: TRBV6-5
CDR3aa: CATPPLDEGVGELFF

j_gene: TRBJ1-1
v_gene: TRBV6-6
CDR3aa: CASSLQGNTEAFF

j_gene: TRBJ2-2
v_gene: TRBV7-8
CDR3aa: CASSHLRARNTGELFF

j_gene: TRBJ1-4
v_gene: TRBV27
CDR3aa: CASSLIAGNEKLFF

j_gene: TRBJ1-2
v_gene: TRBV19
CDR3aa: CASSPSSTGLYGYTF

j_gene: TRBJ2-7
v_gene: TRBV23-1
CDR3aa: CASIVGSSYEQYF

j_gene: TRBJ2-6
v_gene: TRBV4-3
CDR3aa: CASSQDPGQGASGANVLTF

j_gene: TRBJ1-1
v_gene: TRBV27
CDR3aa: CASSPFVANTEAFF

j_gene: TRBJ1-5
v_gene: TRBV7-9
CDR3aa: CASSSGQGNQPQHF

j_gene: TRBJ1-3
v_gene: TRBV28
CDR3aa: CASSPGGFSGNTIYF

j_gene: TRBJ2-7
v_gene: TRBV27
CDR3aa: CASSWDPNYEQYF

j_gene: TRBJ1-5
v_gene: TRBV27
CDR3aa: CASSILGGRQPQHF

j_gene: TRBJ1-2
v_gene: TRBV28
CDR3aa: CASRPGGGDGYTF

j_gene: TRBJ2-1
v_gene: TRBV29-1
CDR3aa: CSASGTGGDEQFF

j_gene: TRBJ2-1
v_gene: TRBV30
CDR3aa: CASDTGGTYNEQFF

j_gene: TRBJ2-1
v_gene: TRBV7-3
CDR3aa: CASSFWGGSSYNEQFF

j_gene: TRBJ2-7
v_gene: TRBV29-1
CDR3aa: CSVSGTSHSYEQYF

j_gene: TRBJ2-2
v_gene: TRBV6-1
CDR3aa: CASSEWAGELFF

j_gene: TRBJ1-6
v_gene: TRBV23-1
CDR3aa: CASSHNTLSNSPLHF

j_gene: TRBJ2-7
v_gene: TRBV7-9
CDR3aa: CASSLGVDEQYF

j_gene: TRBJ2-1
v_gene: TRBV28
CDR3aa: CASSTNNEQFF

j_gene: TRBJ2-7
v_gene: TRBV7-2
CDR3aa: CASSSRTSGLYEQYF

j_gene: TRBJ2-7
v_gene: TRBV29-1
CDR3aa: CSVDGVRDPPYEQYF

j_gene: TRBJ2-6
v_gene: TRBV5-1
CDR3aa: CASSPVRGANVLTF

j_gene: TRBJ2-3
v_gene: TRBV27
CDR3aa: CASRRGGDTQYF

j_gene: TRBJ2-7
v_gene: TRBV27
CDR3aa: CASSVTGSEQYF

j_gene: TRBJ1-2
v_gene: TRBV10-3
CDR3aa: CAISRDRGIRGYGYTF

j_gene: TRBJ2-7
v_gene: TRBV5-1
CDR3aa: CASSLGVRSYEQYF

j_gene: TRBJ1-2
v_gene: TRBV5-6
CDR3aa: CASSLEPGGNYGYTF

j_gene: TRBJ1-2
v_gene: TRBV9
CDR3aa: CASSASGVYGYTF